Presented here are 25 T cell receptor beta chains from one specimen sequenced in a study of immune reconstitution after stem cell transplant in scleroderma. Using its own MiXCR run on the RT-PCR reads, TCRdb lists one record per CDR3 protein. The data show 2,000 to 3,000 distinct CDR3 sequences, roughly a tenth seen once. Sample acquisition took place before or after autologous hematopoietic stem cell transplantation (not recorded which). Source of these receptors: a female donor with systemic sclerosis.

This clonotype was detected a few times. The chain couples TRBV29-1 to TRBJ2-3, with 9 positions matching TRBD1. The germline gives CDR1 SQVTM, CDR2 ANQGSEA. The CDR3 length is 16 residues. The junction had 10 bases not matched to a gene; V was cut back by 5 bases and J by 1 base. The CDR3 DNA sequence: TGCAGCGTTCCGGGACAGGGCTTAGGAGGCACAGATACGCAGTATTTT. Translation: CSVPGQGLGGTDTQYF.

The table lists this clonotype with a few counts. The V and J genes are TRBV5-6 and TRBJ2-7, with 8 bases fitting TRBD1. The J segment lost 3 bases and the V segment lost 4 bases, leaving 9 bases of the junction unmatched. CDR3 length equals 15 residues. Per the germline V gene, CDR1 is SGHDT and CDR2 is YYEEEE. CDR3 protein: CASSLIPGTGYEQYF. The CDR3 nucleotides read TGTGCCAGCAGCCTTATTCCGGGGACAGGCTACGAGCAGTACTTC. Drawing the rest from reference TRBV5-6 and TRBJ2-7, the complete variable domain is DAGVTQSPTHLIKTRGQQVTLRCSPKSGHDTVSWYQQALGQGPQFIFQYYEEEERQRGNFPDRFSGHQFPNYSSELNVNALLLGDSALYLCASSLIPGTGYEQYFGPGTRLTVT.

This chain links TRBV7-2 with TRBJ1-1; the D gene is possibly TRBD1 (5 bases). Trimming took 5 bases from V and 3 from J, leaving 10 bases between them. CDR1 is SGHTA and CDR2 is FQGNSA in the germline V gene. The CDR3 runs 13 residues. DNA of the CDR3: TGTGCCAGCAGCAAAGGGACGGACACTGAAGCTTTCTTT. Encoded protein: CASSKGTDTEAFF.

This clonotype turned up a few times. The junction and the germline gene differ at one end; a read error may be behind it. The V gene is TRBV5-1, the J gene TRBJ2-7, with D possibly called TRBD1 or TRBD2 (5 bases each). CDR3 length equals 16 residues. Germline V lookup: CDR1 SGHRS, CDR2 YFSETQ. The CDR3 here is CASSLGGGPTSYEQCF. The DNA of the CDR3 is TGCGCCAGCAGCTTGGGTGGGGGACCGACCTCCTACGAGCAGTGCTTC.

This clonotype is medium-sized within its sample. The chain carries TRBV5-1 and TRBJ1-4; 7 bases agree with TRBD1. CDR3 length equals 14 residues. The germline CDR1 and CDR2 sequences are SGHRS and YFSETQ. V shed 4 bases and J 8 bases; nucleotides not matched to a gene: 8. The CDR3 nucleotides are TGCGCCAGCAGCCCAGGGGGTCTAGGCGAAAAACTGTTTTTT. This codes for CASSPGGLGEKLFF.

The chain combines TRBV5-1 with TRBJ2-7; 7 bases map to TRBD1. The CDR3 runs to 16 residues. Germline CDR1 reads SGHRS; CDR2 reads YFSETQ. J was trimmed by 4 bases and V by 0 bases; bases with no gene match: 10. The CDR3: CASSLDSRRDSYEQYF. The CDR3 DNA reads TGCGCCAGCAGCTTGGATTCTCGCAGGGACAGTTACGAGCAGTACTTC.

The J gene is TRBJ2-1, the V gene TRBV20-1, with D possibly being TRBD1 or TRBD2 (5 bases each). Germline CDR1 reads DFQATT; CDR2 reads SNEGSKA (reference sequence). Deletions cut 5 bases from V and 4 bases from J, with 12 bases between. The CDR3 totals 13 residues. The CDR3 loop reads CSAGRDGYNEQFF. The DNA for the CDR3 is TGCAGTGCTGGCCGGGACGGGTACAATGAGCAGTTCTTC.

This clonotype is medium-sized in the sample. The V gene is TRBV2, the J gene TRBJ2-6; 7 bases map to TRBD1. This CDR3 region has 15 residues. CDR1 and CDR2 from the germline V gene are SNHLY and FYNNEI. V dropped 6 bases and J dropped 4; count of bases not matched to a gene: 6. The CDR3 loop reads CASRTGSAGANVLTF. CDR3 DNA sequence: TGTGCCAGCAGGACAGGGAGCGCAGGGGCCAACGTCCTGACTTTC.

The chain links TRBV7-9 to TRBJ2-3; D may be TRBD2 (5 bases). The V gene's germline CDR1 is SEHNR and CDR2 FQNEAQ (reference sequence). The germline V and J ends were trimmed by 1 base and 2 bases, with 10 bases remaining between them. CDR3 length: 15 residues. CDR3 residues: CASSLDGGSTDTQYF. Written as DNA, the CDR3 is TGTGCCAGCAGCTTAGACGGCGGGTCCACAGATACGCAGTATTTT.

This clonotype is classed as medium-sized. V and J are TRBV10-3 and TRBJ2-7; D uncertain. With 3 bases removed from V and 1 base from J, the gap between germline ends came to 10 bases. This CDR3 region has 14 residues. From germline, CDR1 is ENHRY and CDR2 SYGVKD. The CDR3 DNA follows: TGTGCCATCAGTGATGATGCAGGATCCTACGAGCAGTACTTC. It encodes CAISDDAGSYEQYF.

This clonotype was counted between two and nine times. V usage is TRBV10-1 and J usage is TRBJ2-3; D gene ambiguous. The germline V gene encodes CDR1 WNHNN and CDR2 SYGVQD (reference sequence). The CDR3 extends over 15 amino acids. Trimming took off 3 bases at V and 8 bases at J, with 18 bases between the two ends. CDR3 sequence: CASSDRGAALTTQYF. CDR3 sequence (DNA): TGCGCCAGCAGTGATCGCGGTGCGGCCCTGACTACGCAGTATTTT.

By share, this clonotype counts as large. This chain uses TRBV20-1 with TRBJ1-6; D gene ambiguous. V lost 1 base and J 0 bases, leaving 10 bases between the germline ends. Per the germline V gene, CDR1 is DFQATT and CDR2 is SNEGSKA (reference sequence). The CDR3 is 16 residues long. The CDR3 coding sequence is TGCAGTGCTAGAGGAGCATTTAGCTCCTATAATTCACCCCTCCACTTT. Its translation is CSARGAFSSYNSPLHF.

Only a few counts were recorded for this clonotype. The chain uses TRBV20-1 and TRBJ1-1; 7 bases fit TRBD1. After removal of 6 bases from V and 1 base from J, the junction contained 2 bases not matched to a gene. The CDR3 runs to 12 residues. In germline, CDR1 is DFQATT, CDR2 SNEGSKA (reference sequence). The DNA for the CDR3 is TGCAGTGCAAACAGGGGGAACACTGAAGCTTTCTTT. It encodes CSANRGNTEAFF.

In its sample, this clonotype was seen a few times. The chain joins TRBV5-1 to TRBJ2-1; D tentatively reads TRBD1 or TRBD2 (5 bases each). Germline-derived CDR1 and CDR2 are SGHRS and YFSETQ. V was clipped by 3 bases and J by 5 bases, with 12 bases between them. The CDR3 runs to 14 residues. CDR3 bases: TGCGCCAGCAGCTACCGGGACGGAAACAATGAGCAGTTCTTC. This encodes CASSYRDGNNEQFF.

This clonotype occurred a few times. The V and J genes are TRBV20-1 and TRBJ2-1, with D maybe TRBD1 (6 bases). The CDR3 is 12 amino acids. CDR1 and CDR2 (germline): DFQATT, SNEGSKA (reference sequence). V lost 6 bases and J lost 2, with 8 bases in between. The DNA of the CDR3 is TGCAGTGCAAGGACAGCCTACAATGAGCAGTTCTTC. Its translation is CSARTAYNEQFF.

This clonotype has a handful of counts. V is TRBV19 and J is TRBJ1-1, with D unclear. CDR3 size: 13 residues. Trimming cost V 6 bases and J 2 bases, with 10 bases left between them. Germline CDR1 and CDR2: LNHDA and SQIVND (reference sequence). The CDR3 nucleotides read TGTGCCAGTAGCTTACCGGCCAACACTGAAGCTTTCTTT. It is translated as CASSLPANTEAFF.

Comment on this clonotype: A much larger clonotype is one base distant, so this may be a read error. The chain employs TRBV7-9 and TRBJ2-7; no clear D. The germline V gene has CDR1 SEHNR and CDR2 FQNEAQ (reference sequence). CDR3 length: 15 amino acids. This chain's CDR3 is CASSLEGRVYYEQCF. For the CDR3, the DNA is TGTGCCAGCAGCTTAGAGGGCAGAGTTTACTACGAGCAGTGCTTC.

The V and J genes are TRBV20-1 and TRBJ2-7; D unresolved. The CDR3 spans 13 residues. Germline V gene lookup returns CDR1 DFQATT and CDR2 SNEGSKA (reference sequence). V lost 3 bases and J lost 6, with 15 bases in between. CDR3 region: CSASFGGGGEQYF. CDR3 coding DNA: TGCAGTGCTAGTTTTGGCGGCGGTGGCGAGCAGTACTTC.

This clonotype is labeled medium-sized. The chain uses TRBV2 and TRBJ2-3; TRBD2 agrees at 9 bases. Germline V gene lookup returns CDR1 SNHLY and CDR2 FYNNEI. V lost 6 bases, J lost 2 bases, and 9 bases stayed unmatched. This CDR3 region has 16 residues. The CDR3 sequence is CASSPPVAGVTDTQYF. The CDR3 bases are TGTGCCAGCAGCCCCCCGGTAGCGGGGGTCACAGATACGCAGTATTTT.

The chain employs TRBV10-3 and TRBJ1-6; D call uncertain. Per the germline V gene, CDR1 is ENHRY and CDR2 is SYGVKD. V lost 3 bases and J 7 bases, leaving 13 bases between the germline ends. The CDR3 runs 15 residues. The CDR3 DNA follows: TGTGCCATCAGTGATTACGGGGTGCGGAATTCACCCCTCCACTTT. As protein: CAISDYGVRNSPLHF.

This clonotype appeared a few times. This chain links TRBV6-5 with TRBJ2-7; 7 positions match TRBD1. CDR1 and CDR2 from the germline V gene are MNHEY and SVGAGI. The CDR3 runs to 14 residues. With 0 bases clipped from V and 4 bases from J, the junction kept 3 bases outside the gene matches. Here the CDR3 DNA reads TGTGCCAGCAGTTACTCGATGGGACAGTACGAGCAGTACTTC. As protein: CASSYSMGQYEQYF.

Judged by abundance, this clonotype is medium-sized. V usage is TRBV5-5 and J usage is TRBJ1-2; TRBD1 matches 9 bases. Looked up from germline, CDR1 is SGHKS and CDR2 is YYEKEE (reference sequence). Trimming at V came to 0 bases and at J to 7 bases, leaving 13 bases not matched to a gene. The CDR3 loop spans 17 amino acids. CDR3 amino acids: CASSLEYLGQGGRGYTF. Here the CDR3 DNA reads TGTGCCAGCAGCTTGGAATACTTGGGACAGGGTGGCCGTGGCTACACCTTC.

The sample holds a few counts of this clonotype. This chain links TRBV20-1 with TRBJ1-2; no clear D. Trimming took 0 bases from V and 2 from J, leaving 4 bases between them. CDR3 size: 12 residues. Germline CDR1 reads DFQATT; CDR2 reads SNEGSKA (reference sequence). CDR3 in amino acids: CSARDINYGYTF. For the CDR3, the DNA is TGCAGTGCTAGAGATATCAACTATGGCTACACCTTC.

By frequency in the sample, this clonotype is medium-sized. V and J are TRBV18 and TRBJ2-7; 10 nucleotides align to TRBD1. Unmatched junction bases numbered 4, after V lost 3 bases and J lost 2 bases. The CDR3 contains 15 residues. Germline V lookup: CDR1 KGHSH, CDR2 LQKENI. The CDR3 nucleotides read TGTGCCAGCTCACCGCTCGGGACAGGGGCCTACGAGCAGTACTTC. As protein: CASSPLGTGAYEQYF.

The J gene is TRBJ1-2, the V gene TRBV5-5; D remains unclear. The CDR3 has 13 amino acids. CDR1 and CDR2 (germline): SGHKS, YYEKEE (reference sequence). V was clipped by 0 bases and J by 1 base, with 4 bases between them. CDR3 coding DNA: TGTGCCAGCAGCTTGGCCAATAACTATGGCTACACCTTC. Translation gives CASSLANNYGYTF.